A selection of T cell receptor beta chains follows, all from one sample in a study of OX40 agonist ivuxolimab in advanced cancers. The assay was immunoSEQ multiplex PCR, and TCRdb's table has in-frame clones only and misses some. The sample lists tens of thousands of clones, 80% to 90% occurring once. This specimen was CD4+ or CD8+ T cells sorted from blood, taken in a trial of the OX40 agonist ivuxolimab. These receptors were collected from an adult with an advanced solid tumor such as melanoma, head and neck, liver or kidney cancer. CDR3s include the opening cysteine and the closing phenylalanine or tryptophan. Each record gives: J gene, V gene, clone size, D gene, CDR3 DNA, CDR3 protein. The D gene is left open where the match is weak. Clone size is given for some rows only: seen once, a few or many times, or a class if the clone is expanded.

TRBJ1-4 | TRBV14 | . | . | TGTGCCAGCAGCCCACCGGGAGGAAAACTGTTTTTT | CASSPPGGKLFF
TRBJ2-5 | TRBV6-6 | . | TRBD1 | TGTGCCAGCAGTACGGGACAGGGTATGGGCCAAGAGACCCAGTACTTC | CASSTGQGMGQETQYF
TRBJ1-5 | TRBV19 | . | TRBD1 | TGTGCCAGTAGTCGGGACAGGGATCAGCCCCAGCATTTT | CASSRDRDQPQHF
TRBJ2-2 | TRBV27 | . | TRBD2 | TGTGCCAGCAGTCCATTAGCGGGAGTAGTAACCGGGGAGCTGTTTTTT | CASSPLAGVVTGELFF
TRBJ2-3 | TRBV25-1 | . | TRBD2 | TGTGCCAGCAGTGTCCTAGCGGGGGGGAAGACAGATACGCAGTATTTT | CASSVLAGGKTDTQYF
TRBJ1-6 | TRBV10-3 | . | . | TGTGCCATCACCCCGGGACGGGATAATTCACCCCTCCACTTT | CAITPGRDNSPLHF
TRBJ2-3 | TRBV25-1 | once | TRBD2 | TGTGCCAGCAGGGGGACTAGCCAGGCAGATACGCAGTATTTT | CASRGTSQADTQYF
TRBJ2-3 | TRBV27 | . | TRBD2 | TGTGCCAGCAGTCGACTAGCGGGATCCATAAGGGGCACAGATACGCAGTATTTT | CASSRLAGSIRGTDTQYF
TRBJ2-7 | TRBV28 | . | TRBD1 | TGTGCCAGCATTCGGACAGGGGTAATCTCCCACGAGCAGTACTTC | CASIRTGVISHEQYF
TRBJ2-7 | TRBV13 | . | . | TGTGCCAGCAGCCCGTCGGTAGCCTACGAGCAGTACTTC | CASSPSVAYEQYF
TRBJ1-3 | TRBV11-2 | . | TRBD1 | TGTGCCAGCAGCTTAAAGCAGGACAGGGAGCCTGGAAACACCATATATTTT | CASSLKQDREPGNTIYF
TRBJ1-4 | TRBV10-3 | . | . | TGTGCCATCAGTGGACAATCAAATGAAAAACTGTTTTTT | CAISGQSNEKLFF
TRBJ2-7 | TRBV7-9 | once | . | TGTGCCAGCAGCTTAGCGGCGGTACCCGAGCAGTACTTC | CASSLAAVPEQYF
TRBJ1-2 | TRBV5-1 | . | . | TGCGCCAGCAGAGACAGTGATCTTCCGAGGGGCTACACCTTC | CASRDSDLPRGYTF
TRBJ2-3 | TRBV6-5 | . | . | TGTGCCAGCAAGGGACATTCCTCCACAGATACGCAGTATTTT | CASKGHSSTDTQYF